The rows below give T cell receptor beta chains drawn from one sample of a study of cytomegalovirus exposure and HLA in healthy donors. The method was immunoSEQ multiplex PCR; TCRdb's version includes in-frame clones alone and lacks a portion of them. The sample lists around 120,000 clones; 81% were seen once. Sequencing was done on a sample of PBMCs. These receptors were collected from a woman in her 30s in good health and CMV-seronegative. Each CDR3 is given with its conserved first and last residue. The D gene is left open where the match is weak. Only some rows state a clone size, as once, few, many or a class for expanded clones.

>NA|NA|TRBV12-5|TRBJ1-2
TGTGCTAGTGGTTTGGTACCCGACACCGACAGGTTAGCTAACTATGGCTACACCTTC
CASGLVPDTDRLANYGYTF
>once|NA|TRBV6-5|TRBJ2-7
TGTGCCAGCAGTTACGGTAGGGGGAGCTCCTACGAGCAGTACTTC
CASSYGRGSSYEQYF
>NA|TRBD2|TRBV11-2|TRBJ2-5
TGTGCCAGCAGCCGACTAGCGGGGGCTGGGGAGACCCAGTACTTC
CASSRLAGAGETQYF
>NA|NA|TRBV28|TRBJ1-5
TGTGCCAGCAGTGACCCGCCAGGCGAGAATCAGCCCCAGCATTTT
CASSDPPGENQPQHF
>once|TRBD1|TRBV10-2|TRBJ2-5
TGCGCCAGCGCGACAGGGGCTGTCAAAGAGACCCAGTACTTC
CASATGAVKETQYF
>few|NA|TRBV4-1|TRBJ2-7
TGCGCCAGCAGCCACCCAGGGCCCTACGAGCAGTACTTC
CASSHPGPYEQYF
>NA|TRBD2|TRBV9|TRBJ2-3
TGTGCCAGCAGCGTAGCTATGACTAGCGGGAGAGTGGGCGATACGCAGTATTTT
CASSVAMTSGRVGDTQYF
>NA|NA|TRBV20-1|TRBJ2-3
TGCAGTGCTAGCCCGGGAGATACGCAGTATTTT
CSASPGDTQYF
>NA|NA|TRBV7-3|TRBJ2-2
TGTGCCAGCAGATCAGGGATAACCGGGGAGCTGTTTTTT
CASRSGITGELFF
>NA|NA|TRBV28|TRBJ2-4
TGTGCCAGCAGTTTAACAGGGGCCAAAAACATTCAGTACTTC
CASSLTGAKNIQYF
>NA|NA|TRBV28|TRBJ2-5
TGTGCCAGCAGTTTGGCGGATCTTCAAGAGACCCAGTACTTC
CASSLADLQETQYF
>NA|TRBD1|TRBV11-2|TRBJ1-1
TGTGCCAGCAGCTTAGTCAGGGGGCGGGCGAACACTGAAGCTTTCTTT
CASSLVRGRANTEAFF
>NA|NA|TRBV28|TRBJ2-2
TGTGCCAGCAGTCCCGGGAGTACCGGGGAGCTGTTTTTT
CASSPGSTGELFF
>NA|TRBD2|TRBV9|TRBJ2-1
TGTGCCAGCAGCGTGGGACTAGCGAAAAATGAGCAGTTCTTC
CASSVGLAKNEQFF
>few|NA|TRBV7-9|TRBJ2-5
TGTGCCAGCAGCGGGGGGGCGGGAGAGACCCAGTACTTC
CASSGGAGETQYF
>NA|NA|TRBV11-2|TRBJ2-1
TGTGCCAGCAGCTCAGGATCGGGATACAATGAGCAGTTCTTC
CASSSGSGYNEQFF
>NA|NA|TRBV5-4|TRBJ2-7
TGTGCCAGCAGCTTGGGGGGGCAGGGGAATTACGAGCAGTACTTC
CASSLGGQGNYEQYF
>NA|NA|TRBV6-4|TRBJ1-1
TGTGCCAGCAGTGCTTCCTGGGCGAGCACTGAAGCTTTCTTT
CASSASWASTEAFF
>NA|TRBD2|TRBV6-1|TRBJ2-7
TGTGCCAGCAGTGAAGCAAGGGAGGGGCAGTACTTC
CASSEAREGQYF
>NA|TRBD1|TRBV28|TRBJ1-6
TGTGCCAGCAATACGCCGCGGGACAGAAATTCACCCCTCCACTTT
CASNTPRDRNSPLHF
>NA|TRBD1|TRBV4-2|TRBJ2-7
TGTGCCAGCAGCCAAGAGATCGGACAGGAGAACTACGAGCAGTACTTC
CASSQEIGQENYEQYF
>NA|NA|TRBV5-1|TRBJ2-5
TGCGCCAGCAGCTTGATCCCCGGGTCCCAAGAGACCCAGTACTTC
CASSLIPGSQETQYF
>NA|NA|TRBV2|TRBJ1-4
TGTGCCAGCACCGAGGGGGTAGGGGGAGTCGAAAAACTGTTTTTT
CASTEGVGGVEKLFF
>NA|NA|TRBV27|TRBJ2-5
TGTGCCAGCAGGACACTCGCTAGCCAAAAAGAGACCCAGTACTTC
CASRTLASQKETQYF
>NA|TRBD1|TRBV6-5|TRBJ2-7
TGTGCCAGCAGTTACTCCTCCGGGACAGGGACGGAGCAGTACTTC
CASSYSSGTGTEQYF
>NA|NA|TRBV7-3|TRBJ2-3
TGTGCCAGCAGCTTTAGTCAGGGAACAGATACGCAGTATTTT
CASSFSQGTDTQYF
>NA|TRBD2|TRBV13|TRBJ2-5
TGTGCCAGCAGATACGGGGGGGGGACCCAGTACTTC
CASRYGGGTQYF
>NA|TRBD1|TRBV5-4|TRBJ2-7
TGTGCCAGCAGCTCGGGACAGGGAGCGTACGAGCAGTACTTC
CASSSGQGAYEQYF
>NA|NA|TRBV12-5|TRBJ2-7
TGTGCTAGTGGTTTGGACAGCAGGGAGCAGTACTTC
CASGLDSREQYF
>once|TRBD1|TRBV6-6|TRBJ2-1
TGTGCCAGCAGCCCCAACGGACAGGGGATAAGGAATGAGCAGTTCTTC
CASSPNGQGIRNEQFF
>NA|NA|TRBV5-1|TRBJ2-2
TGCGCCAGCAGCCCCCTTAATGACTGGAACACCGGGGAGCTGTTTTTT
CASSPLNDWNTGELFF
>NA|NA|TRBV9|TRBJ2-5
TGTGCCAGCAGCGTAGTTGAGGGAGGAATTGGAGAGACCCAGTACTTC
CASSVVEGGIGETQYF
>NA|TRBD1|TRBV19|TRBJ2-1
TGTGCCAGTAGTATAGACGGGACAGGGGACAGTAGGCGGTTCTTC
CASSIDGTGDSRRFF
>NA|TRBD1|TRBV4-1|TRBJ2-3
TGCGCCAGCAGCCAAGATTGGGGACAGGGAGATTACGCAGATACGCAGTATTTT
CASSQDWGQGDYADTQYF
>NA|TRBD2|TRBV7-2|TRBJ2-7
TGTGCCAGCAGCTTAGTTCCTGCGGGGGGGTCCTACGAGCAGTACTTC
CASSLVPAGGSYEQYF
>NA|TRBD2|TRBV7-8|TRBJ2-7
TGTGCCAGCAGCCCACACCTCGAAGCGGGAGGATTCTCCTACGAGCAGTACTTC
CASSPHLEAGGFSYEQYF
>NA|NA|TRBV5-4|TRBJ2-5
TGTGCCAGCAGCTTGGAATACGGAGAGACCCAGTACTTC
CASSLEYGETQYF
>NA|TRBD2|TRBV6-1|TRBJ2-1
TGTGCCAGCAGTGAACGGGGCTGGGGACTAGCGGGAGGGGGGAATGAGCAGTTCTTC
CASSERGWGLAGGGNEQFF
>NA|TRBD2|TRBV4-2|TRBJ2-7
TGTGCCAGCAGCCAAGATCACGGGACTAGCGCCTACGAGCAGTACTTC
CASSQDHGTSAYEQYF
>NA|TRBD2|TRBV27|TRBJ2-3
TGTGCCAGCAGTCCGCTAGCGGGGGGGGTACATACGCAGTATTTT
CASSPLAGGVHTQYF
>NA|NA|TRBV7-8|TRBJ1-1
TGTGCCAGCAGTTGGCAGGCTTTCGAGACTGAAGCTTTCTTT
CASSWQAFETEAFF
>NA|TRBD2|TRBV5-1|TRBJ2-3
TGCGCCAGCAGCTTACTAGCGGGAGAAGGCACAGATACGCAGTATTTT
CASSLLAGEGTDTQYF
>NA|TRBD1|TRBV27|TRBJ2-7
TGTGCCAGCAGGGAACAGGGGACGAGCTCCTACGAGCAGTACTTC
CASREQGTSSYEQYF
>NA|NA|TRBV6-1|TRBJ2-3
TGTGCCAGCAGTGTACTAGCAGCTAGCACAGATACGCAGTATTTT
CASSVLAASTDTQYF
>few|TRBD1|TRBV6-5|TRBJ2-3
TGTGCCAGCAGTTATGGGGACAGGGAGGATACAGATACGCAGTATTTT
CASSYGDREDTDTQYF
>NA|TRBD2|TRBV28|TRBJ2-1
TGTGCCAGCAGACGCCGACTAGCGGACAACAATGAGCAGTTCTTC
CASRRRLADNNEQFF
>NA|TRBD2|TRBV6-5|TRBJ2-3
TGTGCCAGCAGTTACGGACTAGCCACAGATACGCAGTATTTT
CASSYGLATDTQYF
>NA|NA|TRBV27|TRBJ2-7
TGTGCCAGCAGTCGAAGATCCTCCTCCTATGAGCAGTACTTC
CASSRRSSSYEQYF
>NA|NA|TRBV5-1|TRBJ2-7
TGCGCCAGCAGCTTGGGGGAGTATGGGTACGAGCAGTACTTC
CASSLGEYGYEQYF
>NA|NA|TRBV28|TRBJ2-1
TGTGCCAGCAGCCCGGGACTTTTCTACGGGAATGAGCAGTTCTTC
CASSPGLFYGNEQFF
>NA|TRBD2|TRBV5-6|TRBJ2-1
TGTGCCAGCAGCTTGGGCGGTAGCGGGAGTGGGAATGAGCAGTTCTTC
CASSLGGSGSGNEQFF